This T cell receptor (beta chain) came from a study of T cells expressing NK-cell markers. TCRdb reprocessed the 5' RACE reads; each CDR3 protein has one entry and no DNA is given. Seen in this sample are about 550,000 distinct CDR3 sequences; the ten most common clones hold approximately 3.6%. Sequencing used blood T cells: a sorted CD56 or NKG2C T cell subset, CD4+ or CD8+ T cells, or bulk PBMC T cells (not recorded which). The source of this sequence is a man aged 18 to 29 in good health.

The CDR3 sequence: CSARDPSGSVSYNEQFF. The V gene is TRBV20-1, the J gene TRBJ2-1; TCRdb's D gene call, TRBD2, goes unchecked for lack of DNA. Per germline, CDR1 DFQATT and CDR2 SNEGSKA (reference sequence). There are 17 residues in the CDR3.